The 23 T cell receptor beta chains below come from one sample, sequenced in a study of siplizumab effects on memory and regulatory T cells. Some clones are missing from TCRdb's copy, which holds only in-frame ones; the method was immunoSEQ multiplex PCR. The top ten hold 1% to 1.5% of the sample, which has fewer than 120,000 clones, 80% to 95% seen once. The sequenced material came from CD4+ T cells sorted from blood. All receptors derive from a human donor in good health.

The chain links TRBV7-9 to TRBJ1-2; TRBD1 aligns across 8 bases. The CDR3 spans 14 residues. The V gene end was trimmed by 4 bases and the J gene end by 4 bases; junction bases not matched to a gene: 5. In germline, CDR1 is SEHNR, CDR2 FQNEAQ (reference sequence). The CDR3 DNA is TGTGCCAGCAGCTCCCGACAGGGGACCTATGGCTACACCTTC. Its translation is CASSSRQGTYGYTF.

This CDR3 reads CASQLNGETQYF. In DNA, the CDR3 is TGCGCCTCCCAACTGAACGGGGAGACCCAGTACTTC. This chain uses TRBV5-1 with TRBJ2-5; D gene unclear. The CDR3 loop spans 12 amino acids. The V end was cut by 10 bases, the J end by 5 bases, with 15 bases between. Germline-derived CDR1 and CDR2 are SGHRS and YFSETQ.

This clone showed up just once. The gene calls are TRBV6-1 and TRBJ1-1; D not resolved. There are 10 residues in the CDR3. The V gene's germline CDR1 is MNHNS and CDR2 SASEGT. Trimming left V 8 bases short and J 7 bases short, with 8 bases between. CDR3 DNA: TGTGCCAGCGGGGAGTTTGAAGCTTTCTTT. Translating it yields CASGEFEAFF.

The rearrangement joins TRBV9 to TRBJ1-3; D is unresolved. The V gene lost 6 bases and the J gene lost 0 bases, with 10 bases spanning the gap. Germline-derived CDR1 and CDR2 are SGDLS and YYNGEE. The CDR3 contains 14 residues. The CDR3 DNA sequence: TGTGCCAGCACCAAGGATCTCTCTGGAAACACCATATATTTT. Translation gives CASTKDLSGNTIYF.

This clone was seen once. This chain links TRBV15 with TRBJ1-3, with D perhaps TRBD1 (5 bases). Germline V gene sequence: CDR1 LNHNV, CDR2 YYDKDF (reference sequence). The CDR3 is made up of 16 amino acids. The germline V and J ends were trimmed by 0 bases and 3 bases, with 12 bases remaining between them. For the CDR3, the DNA is TGTGCCACCAGCAGAGATCCGCAGGGTGTTGGAAACACCATATATTTT. Protein sequence: CATSRDPQGVGNTIYF. The full variable domain, completed using reference TRBV15 and TRBJ1-3, is DAMVIQNPRYQVTQFGKPVTLSCSQTLNHNVMYWYQQKSSQAPKLLFHYYDKDFNNEADTPDNFQSRRPNTSFCFLDIRSPGLGDTAMYLCATSRDPQGVGNTIYFGEGSWLTVV.

This clone was counted once. The V call is TRBV7-9, the J call TRBJ2-3; D assignment may be TRBD1 or TRBD2 (5 bases each). V was trimmed by 4 bases and J by 2 bases, leaving 10 bases between them. The CDR3 length is 14 residues. CDR1 and CDR2 from the germline V gene are SEHNR and FQNEAQ (reference sequence). The CDR3 coding sequence is TGTGCCAGCAGCTCCTCGGGGCACACAGATACGCAGTATTTT. It codes for CASSSSGHTDTQYF.

V is TRBV5-8 and J is TRBJ2-3, with 11 bases that match TRBD2. Germline V CDR1 and CDR2: SGHTS, YDEGEE. This CDR3 region has 16 residues. V dropped 0 bases and J dropped 6; count of bases not matched to a gene: 6. The CDR3 nucleotides read TGTGCCAGCAGCTTGGGACTAGCGGGGCACGCGGATACGCAGTATTTT. It yields the protein CASSLGLAGHADTQYF.

CDR3 nucleotide sequence: TGTGCCAGCAGCGAGTCTGCAGCTAACTATGGCTACACCTTC. This encodes CASSESAANYGYTF. The V call is TRBV9, the J call TRBJ1-2; D is unclear. Trimming stripped 3 bases from V and 0 bases from J, with 9 bases between. CDR3 length: 14 amino acids. Per the germline V gene, CDR1 is SGDLS and CDR2 is YYNGEE.

V usage is TRBV7-9 and J usage is TRBJ2-4; 10 bases are shared with TRBD1. Germline V gene lookup returns CDR1 SEHNR and CDR2 FQNEAQ (reference sequence). Trimming removed 3 bases from V and 8 bases from J; junction bases left unmatched: 7. The length of the CDR3 is 15 residues. The CDR3 nucleotides are TGTGCCAGCAGCTTCCACCGGGACAGGGGTTACATTCAGTACTTC. It is translated as CASSFHRDRGYIQYF.

This chain uses TRBV5-1 with TRBJ2-3; D remains ambiguous. V dropped 6 bases and J dropped 0 bases, with 11 bases sitting between them. CDR3 size: 14 residues. CDR1 is SGHRS, CDR2 YFSETQ, per germline. The CDR3 sequence: CASTTGPSTDTQYF. CDR3 DNA sequence: TGCGCCAGCACCACTGGACCTAGCACAGATACGCAGTATTTT.

This clone has a handful of counts. The chain couples TRBV10-3 to TRBJ2-7, with D perhaps given as TRBD1 or TRBD2 (6 bases each). This CDR3 contains 15 residues. The ends were cut back, 6 bases at V and 6 bases at J, with 21 bases in the middle. Germline CDR1 reads ENHRY; CDR2 reads SYGVKD. The CDR3 DNA sequence: TGTGCCATCAGCGATCCGGGGGCCCGGACTCGCGAGCAGTACTTC. Translated, it gives CAISDPGARTREQYF.

This chain connects TRBV14 to TRBJ2-5; D ambiguous. The CDR3 extends over 13 amino acids. The V end lost 3 bases, the J end lost 7 bases, and 12 bases lay between the germline ends. CDR1 and CDR2 (germline): SGHDN, FVKESK. DNA of the CDR3: TGTGCCAGCAGCCAGGCTGGGCGTGGGACCCAGTACTTC. Its translation: CASSQAGRGTQYF.

The V and J genes are TRBV9 and TRBJ2-1; 10 nucleotides line up with TRBD2. This CDR3 region has 16 residues. With V trimmed by 4 bases and J by 0 bases, 4 bases remained unmatched. The V gene's germline CDR1 is SGDLS and CDR2 YYNGEE. The CDR3 loop reads CASSQLAGSSYNEQFF. In DNA, the CDR3 is TGTGCCAGCAGCCAACTAGCGGGGAGCTCCTACAATGAGCAGTTCTTC.

This chain joins TRBV5-1 and TRBJ1-4; 7 bases line up with TRBD1. Germline lookup yields CDR1 SGHRS and CDR2 YFSETQ. The CDR3 runs 16 residues. The trim removed 4 bases at V and 2 bases at J, leaving 8 bases unmatched. The CDR3 DNA reads TGCGCCAGCAGCAGAACCCCGGGACAGACTAATGAAAAACTGTTTTTT. It encodes CASSRTPGQTNEKLFF. Full variable domain (remainder filled in from reference TRBV5-1 and TRBJ1-4): KAGVTQTPRYLIKTRGQQVTLSCSPISGHRSVSWYQQTPGQGLQFLFEYFSETQRNKGNFPGRFSGRQFSNSRSEMNVSTLELGDSALYLCASSRTPGQTNEKLFFGSGTQLSVL.

The chain carries TRBV6-5 and TRBJ2-3, with D possibly called TRBD1 or TRBD2 (5 bases each). V was trimmed by 4 bases and J by 5 bases, leaving 13 bases between them. This CDR3 is 14 amino acids long. The germline CDR1 and CDR2 sequences are MNHEY and SVGAGI. This CDR3 is CASSSKGPRDTQYF. The CDR3 DNA is TGTGCCAGCAGTTCGAAGGGACCAAGAGATACGCAGTATTTT.

This chain links TRBV6-5 with TRBJ1-3, with D possibly TRBD1 on 6 matching bases. This CDR3 has 14 residues. Germline assignment: CDR1 MNHEY and CDR2 SVGAGI. V lost 5 bases and J 0 bases, leaving 8 bases between the germline ends. In DNA, the CDR3 is TGTGCCAGCAGTAGGGGGGTCTCTGGAAACACCATATATTTT. It codes for CASSRGVSGNTIYF.

CDR3 DNA: TGTGCCAGCAGCGTAGACCACAACAATGAGCAGTTCTTC. It translates to CASSVDHNNEQFF. The chain carries TRBV9 and TRBJ2-1; D is unresolved. From germline, CDR1 is SGDLS and CDR2 YYNGEE. With 0 bases removed from V and 5 bases from J, the gap between germline ends came to 6 bases. This CDR3 has 13 residues.

The chain is built from TRBV10-1 and TRBJ2-1; D is ambiguous. CDR1 is WNHNN, CDR2 SYGVQD, per germline (reference sequence). This CDR3 is 13 amino acids long. The V end was cut by 0 bases, the J end by 10 bases, with 10 bases between. CDR3 region: CASSESVVGEQFF. CDR3 bases: TGCGCCAGCAGTGAGTCGGTAGTGGGCGAGCAGTTCTTC.

The chain employs TRBV9 and TRBJ2-5; TRBD1 might be the D (6 bases). This CDR3 spans 13 amino acids. V was cut by 2 bases and J by 2 bases, with 7 bases left in between. CDR1 is SGDLS and CDR2 is YYNGEE in the germline V gene. CDR3 nucleotide sequence: TGTGCCAGCAGCGTTAGGGGGCAAGAGACCCAGTACTTC. Translation gives CASSVRGQETQYF.

This chain links TRBV30 with TRBJ1-6; no firm D call. The V and J ends lost 5 bases and 6 bases respectively, with 11 bases between them. The CDR3 has 13 residues. Germline CDR1 and CDR2: GTSNPN and SVGIG (reference sequence). The CDR3 DNA reads as TGTGCCTGGGCGCCGGGTCCTAATTCACCCCTCCACTTT. This gives the protein CAWAPGPNSPLHF.

J is TRBJ1-5 and V is TRBV27; D unresolved. The length of the CDR3 is 14 residues. The germline V and J ends were trimmed by 5 bases and 1 base, with 9 bases remaining between them. The germline V gene encodes CDR1 MNHEY and CDR2 SMNVEV (reference sequence). The CDR3 DNA reads TGTGCCAGCAGTGGCTTGCGAAGCAATCAGCCCCAGCATTTT. The encoded protein is CASSGLRSNQPQHF.

The chain uses TRBV6-5 and TRBJ1-1, with D unclear. V was shortened by 5 bases and J by 1 base, with 5 bases between the two germline ends. CDR3 length: 12 amino acids. Germline-derived CDR1 and CDR2 are MNHEY and SVGAGI. The CDR3 is CASSRTNTEAFF. The CDR3 coding sequence is TGTGCCAGCAGTAGGACGAACACTGAAGCTTTCTTT.

This chain joins TRBV29-1 and TRBJ2-3, with a possible D match to TRBD2 (7 bases). V lost 6 bases to trimming and J lost 2 bases, with 24 bases between them. Looked up from germline, CDR1 is SQVTM and CDR2 is ANQGSEA. The CDR3 is made up of 17 amino acids. The CDR3 nucleotides are TGCAGCGTGATGGGGGGGGCTACCGCCGGGGTCACAGATACGCAGTATTTT. This gives the protein CSVMGGATAGVTDTQYF.